These T cell receptor beta chains were read from a single sample in a study of OX40 agonist ivuxolimab in advanced cancers. Some clones are missing from TCRdb's copy, which holds only in-frame ones; the method was immunoSEQ multiplex PCR. The data contain 90,000 to 100,000 clones, 70% to 90% of them seen just once; the ten biggest clones take up 3% to 4.5%. Sequencing was performed on CD4+ or CD8+ T cells sorted from blood, taken in a trial of the OX40 agonist ivuxolimab. The receptor set was obtained from an adult with an advanced solid tumor such as melanoma, head and neck, liver or kidney cancer. Each CDR3 is given with its conserved first and last residue. The D gene is left open where the match is weak. Clone sizes are given selectively: once, few, many, or a class where the clone is expanded.

clone_size j_call d_call v_call cdr3_aa cdr3_nt
. TRBJ2-7 TRBD2 TRBV7-9 CASSPRSVAGGNEQYF TGTGCCAGCAGCCCCCGTTCTGTAGCGGGAGGGAACGAGCAGTACTTC
. TRBJ1-2 . TRBV5-6 CASSPGIANYGYTF TGTGCCAGCAGCCCAGGAATAGCTAACTATGGCTACACCTTC
. TRBJ2-2 . TRBV30 CAWSSRGGTGELFF TGTGCCTGGAGCTCGAGGGGGGGCACCGGGGAGCTGTTTTTT
. TRBJ2-7 . TRBV7-9 CASSLSSAEQYF TGTGCCAGCAGCTTAAGCAGCGCCGAGCAGTACTTC
. TRBJ1-2 . TRBV5-4 CASSLVTASYGYTF TGTGCCAGCAGCTTGGTTACAGCCTCCTATGGCTACACCTTC
. TRBJ1-1 . TRBV7-8 CASSLTGWEGAFF TGTGCCAGCAGCTTAACAGGGTGGGAGGGGGCTTTCTTT
. TRBJ2-1 . TRBV2 CAIYTQDYNEQFF TGTGCCATCTACACGCAGGACTACAATGAGCAGTTCTTC
. TRBJ2-7 . TRBV2 CASSNAGLSYEQYF TGTGCCAGCAGTAACGCGGGCCTCTCCTACGAGCAGTACTTC
. TRBJ2-7 . TRBV10-1 CASSEGQGYEQYF TGCGCCAGCAGTGAAGGGCAGGGCTACGAGCAGTACTTC
. TRBJ1-2 . TRBV2 CASEMGDDYGYTF TGTGCCAGCGAAATGGGGGACGATTATGGCTACACCTTC
. TRBJ2-1 TRBD2 TRBV7-2 CASSSVAGFYNEQFF TGTGCCAGCAGCTCCGTAGCGGGATTCTACAATGAGCAGTTCTTC
few TRBJ1-3 . TRBV7-9 CASRITGSGNTIYF TGTGCCAGCAGGATTACAGGGTCTGGAAACACCATATATTTT
. TRBJ2-1 . TRBV4-1 CASSDGGGSYNEQFF TGCGCCAGCAGCGACGGCGGAGGCTCCTACAATGAGCAGTTCTTC
. TRBJ2-1 . TRBV5-4 CASHGALSYNEQFF TGTGCCAGCCATGGAGCGCTCTCCTACAATGAGCAGTTCTTC
few TRBJ2-5 . TRBV6-1 CASQGPDLWETQYF TGTGCCAGCCAGGGCCCCGACCTTTGGGAGACCCAGTACTTC
. TRBJ2-1 . TRBV27 CASSLDSYNEQFF TGTGCCAGCAGTTTAGACAGCTACAATGAGCAGTTCTTC
once TRBJ2-7 TRBD1 TRBV5-8 CASSLRTGASYEQYF TGTGCCAGCAGCCTGCGGACAGGGGCCTCCTACGAGCAGTACTTC
. TRBJ2-3 TRBD1 TRBV2 CASSRQGADTQYF TGTGCCAGCAGCAGACAGGGCGCAGATACGCAGTATTTT
. TRBJ2-6 . TRBV19 CASRGYSGANVLTF TGTGCCAGTAGGGGGTACTCTGGGGCCAACGTCCTGACTTTC
. TRBJ2-5 TRBD1 TRBV11-2 CASNSGTGMETQYF TGTGCCAGCAACTCCGGGACAGGGATGGAGACCCAGTACTTC
. TRBJ2-1 . TRBV11-3 CASSSARIDEQFF TGTGCCAGCAGCTCGGCTAGAATCGATGAGCAGTTCTTC
. TRBJ1-1 . TRBV14 CASSPLSGKITEAFF TGTGCCAGCAGCCCCCTATCAGGGAAGATCACTGAAGCTTTCTTT
. TRBJ2-7 TRBD2 TRBV5-1 CASTQDGGGFSYEQYF TGCGCCAGCACCCAGGATGGGGGGGGTTTCTCCTACGAGCAGTACTTC